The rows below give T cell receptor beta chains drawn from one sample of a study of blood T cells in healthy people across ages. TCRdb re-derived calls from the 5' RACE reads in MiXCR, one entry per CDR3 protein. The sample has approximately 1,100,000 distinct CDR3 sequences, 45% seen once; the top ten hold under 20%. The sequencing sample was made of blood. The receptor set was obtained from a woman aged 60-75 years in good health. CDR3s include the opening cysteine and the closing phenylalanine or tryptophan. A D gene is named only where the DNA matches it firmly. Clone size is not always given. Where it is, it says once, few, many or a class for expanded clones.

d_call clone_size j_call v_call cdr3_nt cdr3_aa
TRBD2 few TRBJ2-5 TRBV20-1 TGCAGTGCTAGAGATTTGGGTTTAGCGGGAGGATACCGAGCGGAGACCCAGTACTTC CSARDLGLAGGYRAETQYF
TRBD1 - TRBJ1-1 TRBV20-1 TGCAGTGCCGAAGACAGGGTCGGGTTGGGCACTGAAGCTTTCTTT CSAEDRVGLGTEAFF
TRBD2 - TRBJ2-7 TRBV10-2 TGCGCCAGCAGTATCTACCCTTCGGGGAGCGGGAGGGGTTACGAGCAGTACTTC CASSIYPSGSGRGYEQYF
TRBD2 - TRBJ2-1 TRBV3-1 TGTGCCAGCAGCCAACAACTAGCGGGAGCATCGCGGAATGAGCAGTTCTTC CASSQQLAGASRNEQFF
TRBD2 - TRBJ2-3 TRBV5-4 TGTGCCAGCAGCTCAGGACTAGCGGCTAACACAGATACGCAGTATTTT CASSSGLAANTDTQYF
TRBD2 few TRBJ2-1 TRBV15 TGTGCCGCCAGCAGAGATGGCCCACTAGCGGGCTCCTACAATGAGCAGTTCTTC CAASRDGPLAGSYNEQFF
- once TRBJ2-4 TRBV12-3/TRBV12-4 TGTGCCAGCCGGAGGGGGACGGATCAGTACTTC CASRRGTDQYF
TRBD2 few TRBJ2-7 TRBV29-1 TGCAGCGTCTCAGCGGGAGGGTCGGGCGAGCAGTACTTC CSVSAGGSGEQYF
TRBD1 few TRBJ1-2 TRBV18 TGTGCCAGCTCCTTCGGACAGGGGGCGATTGGCTACACCTTC CASSFGQGAIGYTF
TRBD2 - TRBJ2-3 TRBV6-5 TGTGCCAGCTCGTTCCCGGGACTAGGGGGCACAGATACGCAGTATTTT CASSFPGLGGTDTQYF
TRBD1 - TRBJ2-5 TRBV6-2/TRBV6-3 TGTGCCAGCGGCCATACCGGGACAGGGGATTTTGGCCAAGAGACCCAGTACTTC CASGHTGTGDFGQETQYF
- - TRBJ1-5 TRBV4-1 TGCGCCAGCAGCCAAAGGGCGACACAAAGCAATCAGCCCCAGCATTTT CASSQRATQSNQPQHF
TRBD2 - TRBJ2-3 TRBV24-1 TGTGCCACCAGTGATACTTCTAGCGGGATGGGGATACGAGATACGCAGTATTTT CATSDTSSGMGIRDTQYF
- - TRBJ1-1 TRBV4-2 TGTGCCAGCAGCCAACGAGTAGCAGGGGAGAACACTGAAGCTTTCTTT CASSQRVAGENTEAFF
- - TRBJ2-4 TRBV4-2 TGTGCCAGCAGCCGACCGGGGACGGGGGACATTCAGTACTTC CASSRPGTGDIQYF
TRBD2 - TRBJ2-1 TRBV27 TGTGCCAGCAGTAAGCACTCGGGACGAGCGGGAACCAATGAGCAGTTCTTC CASSKHSGRAGTNEQFF
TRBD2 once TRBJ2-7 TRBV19 TGTGCCAGTAGTGGTACAGCCCAGACTAGCGGGAGGACCTACGAGCAGTACTTC CASSGTAQTSGRTYEQYF
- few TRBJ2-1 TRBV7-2 TGTGCCAGCAGCCCGCCCGGTCCGGGTGGTGAGCAGTTCTTC CASSPPGPGGEQFF
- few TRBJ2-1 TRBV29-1 TGCAGCGTCCCCGCTCGAGAGGGCCCTCTCAATGAGCAGTTCTTC CSVPAREGPLNEQFF
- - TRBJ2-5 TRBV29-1 TGCAGCGTCGTTAAGCGGGTCGGGCAAGAGACCCAGTACTTC CSVVKRVGQETQYF
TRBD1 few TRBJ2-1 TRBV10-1 TGCGCCAGCAGTATGCAGGGGGTGAATCGTAATGAGCAGTTCTTC CASSMQGVNRNEQFF
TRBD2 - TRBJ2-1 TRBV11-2 TGTGCCAGCAGCTTGGGTACTAGCGGGGCCTACAGTGAGCAGTTCTTC CASSLGTSGAYSEQFF
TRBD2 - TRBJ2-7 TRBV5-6 TGTGCCAGCAGCTTGACTAGCGGGGGCTACAATGAGCAGTACTTC CASSLTSGGYNEQYF
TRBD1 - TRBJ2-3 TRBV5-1 TGCGCCAGCCACAACAGGGGGCTAATAGATACGCAGTATTTT CASHNRGLIDTQYF
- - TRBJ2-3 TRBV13 TGTGCCAGCAGCCCCGCACCCGGGGCAGGAACAGATACGCAGTATTTT CASSPAPGAGTDTQYF
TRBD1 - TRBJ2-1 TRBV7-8 TGTGCCAGCAGCCCCTTATTATGGACAGGGGGCAATGAGCAGTTCTTC CASSPLLWTGGNEQFF
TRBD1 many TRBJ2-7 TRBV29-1 TGCAGCGTCCCGGGACAGCAGACCTACGAGCAGTACTTC CSVPGQQTYEQYF
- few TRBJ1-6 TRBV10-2 TGCGCCAGCAGTGAAGAACCGTATTCACCCCTCCACTTT CASSEEPYSPLHF
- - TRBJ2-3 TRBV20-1 TGCAGTGCTAGACGTAACACAGATACGCAGTATTTT CSARRNTDTQYF
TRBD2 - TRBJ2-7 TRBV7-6 TGTGCCAGCAGCTTAGATGGGTCTAGCGGGAGCGATGCGGGGGAGCAGTACTTC CASSLDGSSGSDAGEQYF
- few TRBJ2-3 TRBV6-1 TGTGCCAGCAGTACTCGGGACGGAAGCACAGATACGCAGTATTTT CASSTRDGSTDTQYF
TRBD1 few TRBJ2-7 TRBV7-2 TGTGCCAGCAGCTTATCCCGGGACAGGGGTTACGAGCAGTACTTC CASSLSRDRGYEQYF
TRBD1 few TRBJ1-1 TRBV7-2 TGTGCCAGCAGCTTAGCGTTCGGACAGGGAGGCACTGAAGCTTTCTTT CASSLAFGQGGTEAFF
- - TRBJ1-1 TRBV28 TGTGCCAGCAGTTTTGAACGGTTCCAACCGAACACTGAAGCTTTCTTT CASSFERFQPNTEAFF
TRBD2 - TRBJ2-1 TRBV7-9 TGTGCCAGCAGGAATCCCCTAGCGGGAGCCCTCCCCGTTAGATACAATGAGCAGTTCTTC CASRNPLAGALPVRYNEQFF
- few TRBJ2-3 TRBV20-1 TGCAGTGCTAGCCAAAGGCTAGCTCGCACAGATACGCAGTATTTT CSASQRLARTDTQYF
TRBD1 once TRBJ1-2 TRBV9 TGTGCCAGCAGCGTAGAGGCAGGGGGTAGAGCTAACTATGGCTACACCTTC CASSVEAGGRANYGYTF
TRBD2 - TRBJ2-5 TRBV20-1 TGCAGTGCTAGAGATGGCGGCCTGTCTAGCGGGAGGAAAGAGACCCAGTACTTC CSARDGGLSSGRKETQYF
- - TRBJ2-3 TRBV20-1 TGCAGTGCCCTCCCCCGAATCGCAGATACGCAGTATTTT CSALPRIADTQYF
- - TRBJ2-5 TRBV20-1 TGCAGTGCTAGAGAGGGAAGGACGCCGCAAGAGACCCAGTACTTC CSAREGRTPQETQYF
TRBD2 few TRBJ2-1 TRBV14 TGTGCCAGCAGTCCCGGGACTAGCGGGAGAGATGAGCAGTTCTTC CASSPGTSGRDEQFF
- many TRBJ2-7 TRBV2 TGTGCCAGCAGTCCTCAAAGAGGAAGGTCCTACGAGCAGTACTTC CASSPQRGRSYEQYF
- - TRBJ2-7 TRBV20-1 TGCAGTGCTAGCCCGCGAGGACCAGGGTACGAGCAGTACTTC CSASPRGPGYEQYF
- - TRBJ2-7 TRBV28 TGTGCCAGCACCCTAGGGGGGGACCCCTCCTACGAGCAGTACTTC CASTLGGDPSYEQYF
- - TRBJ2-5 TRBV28 TGTGCCAGCAGTTTATGGTCCCAGGGAAGGGCCCAAGAGACCCAGTACTTC CASSLWSQGRAQETQYF
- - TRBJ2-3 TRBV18 TGTGCCAGCTCACCACAAGTACTCGGCACAGATACGCAGTATTTT CASSPQVLGTDTQYF
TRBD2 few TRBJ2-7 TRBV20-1 TGCAGTGCCTACGGGACTAGCGGGAGGGCCTACGAGCAGTACTTC CSAYGTSGRAYEQYF
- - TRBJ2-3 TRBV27 TGTGCTAGCAGTTTAACCAGACTGGACAGTAATACGGCAGATACGCAGTATTTT CASSLTRLDSNTADTQYF